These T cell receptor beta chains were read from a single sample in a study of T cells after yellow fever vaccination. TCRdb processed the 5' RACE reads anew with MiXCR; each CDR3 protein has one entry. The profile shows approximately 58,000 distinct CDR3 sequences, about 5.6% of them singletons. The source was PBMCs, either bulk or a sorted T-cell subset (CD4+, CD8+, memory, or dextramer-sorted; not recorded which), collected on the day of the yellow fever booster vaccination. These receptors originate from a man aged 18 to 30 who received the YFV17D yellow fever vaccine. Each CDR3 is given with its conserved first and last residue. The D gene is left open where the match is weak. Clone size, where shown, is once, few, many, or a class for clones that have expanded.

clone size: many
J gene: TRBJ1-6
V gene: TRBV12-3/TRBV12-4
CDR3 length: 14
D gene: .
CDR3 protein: CASNVGGSNSPLHF
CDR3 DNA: TGTGCCAGTAATGTGGGGGGCTCTAATTCACCCCTCCACTTT

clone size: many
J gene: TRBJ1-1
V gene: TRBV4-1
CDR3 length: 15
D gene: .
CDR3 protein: CASSQEGGSGTEAFF
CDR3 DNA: TGCGCCAGCAGCCAAGAGGGAGGGAGTGGGACTGAAGCTTTCTTT

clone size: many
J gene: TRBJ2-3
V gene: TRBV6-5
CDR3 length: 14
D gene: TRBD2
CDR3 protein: CASSLGLARDTQYF
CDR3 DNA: TGTGCCAGCAGTTTGGGACTAGCGAGAGATACGCAGTATTTT

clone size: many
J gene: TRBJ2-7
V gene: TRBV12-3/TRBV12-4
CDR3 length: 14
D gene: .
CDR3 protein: CASSLDLGRSEQYF
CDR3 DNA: TGTGCCAGCAGTTTAGATTTGGGAAGGAGCGAGCAGTACTTC

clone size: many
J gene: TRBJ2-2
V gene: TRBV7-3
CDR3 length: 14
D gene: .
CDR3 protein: CASSLRHRDGELFF
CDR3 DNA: TGTGCCAGCAGCTTAAGACATCGTGACGGGGAGCTGTTTTTT

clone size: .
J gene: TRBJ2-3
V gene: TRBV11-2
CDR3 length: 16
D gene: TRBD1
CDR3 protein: CASSVGGGTGEDTQYF
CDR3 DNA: TGTGCCAGCAGCGTAGGGGGCGGGACAGGGGAAGATACGCAGTATTTT

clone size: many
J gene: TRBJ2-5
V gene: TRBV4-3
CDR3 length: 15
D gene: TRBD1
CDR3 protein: CASSHFGQGEETQYF
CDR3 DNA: TGCGCCAGCAGCCACTTTGGACAGGGTGAAGAGACCCAGTACTTC

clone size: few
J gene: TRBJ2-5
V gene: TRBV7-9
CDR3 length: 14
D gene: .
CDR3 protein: CASSSEDYQETQYF
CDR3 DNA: TGTGCCAGCAGTTCTGAGGACTACCAAGAGACCCAGTACTTC

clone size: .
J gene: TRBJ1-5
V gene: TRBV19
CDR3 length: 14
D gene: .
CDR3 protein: CASSIDRGIQPQHF
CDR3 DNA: TGTGCCAGTAGTATAGATCGGGGTATCCAGCCCCAGCATTTT

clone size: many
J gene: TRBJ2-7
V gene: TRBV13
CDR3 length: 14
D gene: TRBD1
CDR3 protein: CASSPGQGGYEQYF
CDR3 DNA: TGTGCCAGCAGCCCGGGACAGGGTGGCTACGAGCAGTACTTC

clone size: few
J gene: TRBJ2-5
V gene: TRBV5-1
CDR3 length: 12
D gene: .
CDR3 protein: CASSWNGETQYF
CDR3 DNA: TGCGCCAGCAGCTGGAATGGAGAGACCCAGTACTTC

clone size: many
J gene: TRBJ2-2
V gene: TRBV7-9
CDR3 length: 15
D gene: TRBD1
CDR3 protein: CASSLRDRGPGELFF
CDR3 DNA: TGTGCCAGCAGCCTACGGGACAGGGGGCCCGGGGAGCTGTTTTTT

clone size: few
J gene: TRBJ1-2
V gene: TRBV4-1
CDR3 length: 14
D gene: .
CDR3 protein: CASSPGSAGYGYTF
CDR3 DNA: TGCGCCAGCAGTCCAGGGTCCGCTGGCTATGGCTACACCTTC

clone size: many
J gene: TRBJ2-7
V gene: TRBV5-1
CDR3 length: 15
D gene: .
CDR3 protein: CASSLGQGGSYEQYF
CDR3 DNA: TGCGCCAGCAGTCTGGGGCAGGGAGGCTCCTACGAGCAGTACTTC

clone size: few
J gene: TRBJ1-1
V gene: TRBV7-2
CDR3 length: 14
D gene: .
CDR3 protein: CASSFGTQNTEAFF
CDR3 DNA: TGTGCCAGCAGCTTCGGGACACAGAACACTGAAGCTTTCTTT

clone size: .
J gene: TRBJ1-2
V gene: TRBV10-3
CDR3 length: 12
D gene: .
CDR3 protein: CAISGGLDGYTF
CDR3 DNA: TGTGCCATCAGTGGAGGGTTGGATGGCTACACCTTC

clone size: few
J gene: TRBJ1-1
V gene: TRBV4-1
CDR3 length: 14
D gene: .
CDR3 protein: CASGIMGLNTEAFF
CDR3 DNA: TGCGCCAGCGGGATCATGGGGCTGAACACTGAAGCTTTCTTT

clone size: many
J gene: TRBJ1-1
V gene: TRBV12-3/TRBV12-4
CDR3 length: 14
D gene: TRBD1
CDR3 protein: CASGPQGAGTEAFF
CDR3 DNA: TGTGCCAGCGGTCCACAGGGGGCGGGTACTGAAGCTTTCTTT

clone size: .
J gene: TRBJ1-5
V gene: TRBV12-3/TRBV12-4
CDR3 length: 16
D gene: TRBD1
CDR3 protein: CASRKRGGQDNQPQHF
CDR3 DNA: TGTGCCAGCAGAAAAAGAGGGGGACAGGACAATCAGCCCCAGCATTTT

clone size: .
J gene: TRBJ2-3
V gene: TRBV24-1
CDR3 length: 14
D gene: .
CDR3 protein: CATSDLTDTDTQYF
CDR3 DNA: TGTGCCACCAGTGATTTAACAGACACAGATACGCAGTATTTT

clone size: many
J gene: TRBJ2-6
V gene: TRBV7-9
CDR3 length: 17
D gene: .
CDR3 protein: CASSFPGPLPGANVLTF
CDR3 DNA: TGTGCCAGCAGCTTTCCGGGACCCCTTCCTGGGGCCAACGTCCTGACTTTC

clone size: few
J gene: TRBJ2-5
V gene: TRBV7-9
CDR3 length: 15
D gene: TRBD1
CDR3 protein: CASSQFDRGRETQYF
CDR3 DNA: TGTGCCAGCAGCCAATTCGACAGGGGGAGAGAGACCCAGTACTTC

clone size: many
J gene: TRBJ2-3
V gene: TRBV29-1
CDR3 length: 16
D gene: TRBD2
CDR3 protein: CSVEGGEGQSTDTQYF
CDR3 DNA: TGCAGCGTTGAAGGGGGGGAGGGGCAGAGCACAGATACGCAGTATTTT

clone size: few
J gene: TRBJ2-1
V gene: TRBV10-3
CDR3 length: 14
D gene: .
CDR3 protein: CAIWSGGPYNEQFF
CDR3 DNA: TGTGCCATCTGGTCGGGGGGCCCGTACAATGAGCAGTTCTTC

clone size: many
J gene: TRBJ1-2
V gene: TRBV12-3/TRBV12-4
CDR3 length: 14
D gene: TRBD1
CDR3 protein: CASNPGQPYYGYTF
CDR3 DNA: TGTGCCAGCAACCCGGGACAGCCGTACTATGGCTACACCTTC

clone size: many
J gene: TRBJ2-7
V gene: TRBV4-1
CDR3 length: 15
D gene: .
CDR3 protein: CASSQEARASYEQYF
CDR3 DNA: TGCGCCAGCAGCCAAGAAGCCAGGGCTAGCTACGAGCAGTACTTC

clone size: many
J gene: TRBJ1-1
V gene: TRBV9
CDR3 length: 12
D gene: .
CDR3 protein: CASSGTSPRAFF
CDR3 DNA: TGTGCCAGCAGCGGTACCTCCCCACGGGCTTTCTTT

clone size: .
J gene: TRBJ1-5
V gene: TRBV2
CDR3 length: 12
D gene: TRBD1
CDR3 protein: CASRTGGQPQHF
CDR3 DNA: TGTGCCAGCAGGACAGGGGGACAGCCCCAGCATTTT

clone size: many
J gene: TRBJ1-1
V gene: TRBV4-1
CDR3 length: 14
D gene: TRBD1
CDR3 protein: CASSLGTGPQRAFF
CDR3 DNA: TGCGCCAGCAGCCTGGGGACAGGTCCTCAGAGGGCTTTCTTT

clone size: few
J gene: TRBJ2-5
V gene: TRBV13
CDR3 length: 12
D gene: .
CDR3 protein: CASSLGVETQYF
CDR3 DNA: TGTGCCAGCAGCTTGGGGGTTGAGACCCAGTACTTC

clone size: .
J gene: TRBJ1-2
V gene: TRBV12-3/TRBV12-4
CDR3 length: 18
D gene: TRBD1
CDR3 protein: CASSPTGEAARAVYGYTF
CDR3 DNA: TGTGCCAGCAGTCCGACAGGGGAAGCCGCGCGGGCCGTTTATGGCTACACCTTC

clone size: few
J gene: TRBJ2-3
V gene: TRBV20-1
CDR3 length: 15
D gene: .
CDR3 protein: CSAQDSLQVLDTQYF
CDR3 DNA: TGCAGTGCTCAGGACTCTCTCCAAGTCTTGGATACGCAGTATTTT

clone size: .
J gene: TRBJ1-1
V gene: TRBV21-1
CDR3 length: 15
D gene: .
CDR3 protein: CASSKGAGANTEAFF
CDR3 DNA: TGTGCCAGCAGCAAAGGGGCAGGGGCGAACACTGAAGCTTTCTTT

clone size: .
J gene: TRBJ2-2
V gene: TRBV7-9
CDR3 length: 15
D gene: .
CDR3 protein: CASSFSITNTGELFF
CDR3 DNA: TGTGCCAGCAGCTTCAGTATCACGAACACCGGGGAGCTGTTTTTT

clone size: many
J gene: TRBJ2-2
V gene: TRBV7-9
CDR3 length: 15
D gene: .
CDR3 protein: CASSLEGANTGELFF
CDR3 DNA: TGTGCCAGCAGCTTAGAAGGGGCGAACACCGGGGAGCTGTTTTTT

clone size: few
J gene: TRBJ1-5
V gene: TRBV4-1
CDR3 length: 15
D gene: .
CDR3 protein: CASSQAGRGSQPQHF
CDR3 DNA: TGCGCCAGCAGCCAAGCCGGACGGGGAAGTCAGCCCCAGCATTTT

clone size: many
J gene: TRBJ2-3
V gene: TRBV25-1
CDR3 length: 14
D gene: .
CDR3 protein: CASSEWDSTDTQYF
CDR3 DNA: TGTGCCAGCAGTGAGTGGGATAGCACAGATACGCAGTATTTT

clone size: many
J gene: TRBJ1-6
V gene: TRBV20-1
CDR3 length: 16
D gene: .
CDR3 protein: CSARDRGGSYNSPLHF
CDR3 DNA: TGCAGTGCTAGAGATCGGGGGGGCTCCTATAATTCACCCCTCCACTTT

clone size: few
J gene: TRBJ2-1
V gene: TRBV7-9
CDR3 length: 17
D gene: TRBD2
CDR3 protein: CASSRITTSGDNNEQFF
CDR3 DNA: TGTGCCAGCAGCCGAATTACGACTAGCGGGGATAACAATGAGCAGTTCTTC

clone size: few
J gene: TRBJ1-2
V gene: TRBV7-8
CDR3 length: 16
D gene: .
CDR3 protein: CASSRPRGGTNYGYTF
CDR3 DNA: TGTGCCAGCAGCCGTCCACGGGGGGGGACTAACTATGGCTACACCTTC

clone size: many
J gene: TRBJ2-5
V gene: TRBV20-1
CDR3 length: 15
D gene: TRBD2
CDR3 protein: CSARDSGGTGETQYF
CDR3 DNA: TGCAGTGCTAGAGATTCGGGGGGAACGGGTGAGACCCAGTACTTC

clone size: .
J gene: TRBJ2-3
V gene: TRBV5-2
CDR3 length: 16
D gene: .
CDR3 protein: CASKGGAPGFTDTQYF
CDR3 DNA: TGTGCCAGCAAAGGGGGTGCCCCCGGATTCACAGACACGCAGTATTTT

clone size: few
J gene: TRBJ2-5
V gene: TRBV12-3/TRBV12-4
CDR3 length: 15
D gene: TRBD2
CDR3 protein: CASSLAGALQETQYF
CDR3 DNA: TGTGCCAGCAGTCTAGCGGGGGCCCTCCAAGAGACCCAGTACTTC

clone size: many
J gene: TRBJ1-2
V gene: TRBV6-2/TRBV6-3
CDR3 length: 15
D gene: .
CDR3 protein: CASSHAGTGDYGYTF
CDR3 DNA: TGTGCCAGCAGTCACGCCGGGACGGGGGACTATGGCTACACCTTC

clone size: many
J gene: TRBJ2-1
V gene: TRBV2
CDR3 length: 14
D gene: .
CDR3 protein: CASSGILLGREQFF
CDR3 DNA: TGTGCCAGCAGTGGCATTTTGTTGGGAAGGGAGCAGTTCTTC

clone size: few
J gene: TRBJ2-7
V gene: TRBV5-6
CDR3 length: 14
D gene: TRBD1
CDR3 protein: CASSRTGDHYEQYF
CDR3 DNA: TGTGCCAGCAGCAGGACAGGGGATCACTACGAGCAGTACTTC

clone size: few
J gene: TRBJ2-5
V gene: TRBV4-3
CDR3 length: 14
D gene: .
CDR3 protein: CASSPGRPQETQYF
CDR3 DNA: TGCGCCAGCAGCCCGGGGAGACCCCAAGAGACCCAGTACTTC

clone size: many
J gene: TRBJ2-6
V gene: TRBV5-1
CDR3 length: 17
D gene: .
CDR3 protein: CASTETWALSGANVLTF
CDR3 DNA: TGCGCCAGCACTGAGACATGGGCTCTCTCTGGGGCCAACGTCCTGACTTTC

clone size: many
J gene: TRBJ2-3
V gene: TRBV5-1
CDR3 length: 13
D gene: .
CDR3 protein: CASSLGSSDTQYF
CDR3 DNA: TGCGCCAGCAGCTTGGGGTCGTCAGATACGCAGTATTTT

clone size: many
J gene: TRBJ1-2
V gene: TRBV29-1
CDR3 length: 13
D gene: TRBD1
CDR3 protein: CSAVQGANYGYTF
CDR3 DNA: TGCAGCGCTGTACAGGGGGCAAACTATGGCTACACCTTC

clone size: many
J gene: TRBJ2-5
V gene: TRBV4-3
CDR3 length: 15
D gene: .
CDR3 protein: CASSPGGLMVETQYF
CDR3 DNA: TGCGCCAGCAGCCCAGGAGGGCTCATGGTGGAGACCCAGTACTTC

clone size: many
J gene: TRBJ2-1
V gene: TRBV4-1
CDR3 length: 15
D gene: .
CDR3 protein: CASSQVAGGANEQFF
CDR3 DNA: TGCGCCAGCAGCCAAGTGGCCGGAGGGGCCAATGAGCAGTTCTTC

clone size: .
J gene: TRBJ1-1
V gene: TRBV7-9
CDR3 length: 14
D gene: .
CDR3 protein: CASSLAPGGTEAFF
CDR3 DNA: TGTGCCAGCAGCTTAGCACCAGGTGGCACTGAAGCTTTCTTT

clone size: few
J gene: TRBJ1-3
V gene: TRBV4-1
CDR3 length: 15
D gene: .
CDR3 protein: CASSQAGGDGNTIYF
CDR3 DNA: TGCGCCAGCAGCCAGGCTGGCGGTGATGGAAACACCATATATTTT